Listed below are T cell receptor beta chains from one sample, sequenced in a study of T-cell reconstitution after alpha-beta-depleted transplantation in children. TCRdb itself ran the PCR reads through MiXCR, one entry per CDR3 protein. The sample has roughly 120,000 distinct CDR3 sequences; roughly 24% are singletons. Source: PBMCs, mostly from graft donor cells, taken 180 days after TCRalphabeta/CD19-depleted stem cell transplant. Receptors originate from a male patient aged 2 to 10 who had a stem cell transplant for chronic granulomatous disease, so the T cells may come from the graft donor. CDR3s include the opening cysteine and the closing phenylalanine or tryptophan. The D gene is left open where the match is weak. Clone size is shown for a subset of rows, as once, few, many or a class of expanded clone.

D: -; size: once; J: TRBJ1-1; V: TRBV20-1; DNA: TGCAGTGCTAGAGGCGAAAATGGGGTCACTGAAGCTTTCTTT; CDR3: CSARGENGVTEAFF
D: -; size: -; J: TRBJ2-5; V: TRBV27; DNA: TGTGCCAGCGGTTACGGGGAGACCCAGTACTTC; CDR3: CASGYGETQYF
D: TRBD2; size: many; J: TRBJ2-3; V: TRBV12-3/TRBV12-4; DNA: TGTGCCAGCAGGATGGGACTAGCGGGAGCCTTCGGGCCCCACGATACGCAGTATTTT; CDR3: CASRMGLAGAFGPHDTQYF
D: TRBD1; size: -; J: TRBJ2-3; V: TRBV5-5; DNA: TGTGCCAGCAGCTTGGGACTGGGACAGGGGAACCATACGCAGTATTTT; CDR3: CASSLGLGQGNHTQYF
D: -; size: many; J: TRBJ1-1; V: TRBV7-9; DNA: TGTGCCAGCAGCTCCGGACAAATGAACACTGAAGCTTTCTTT; CDR3: CASSSGQMNTEAFF
D: -; size: many; J: TRBJ2-3; V: TRBV7-8; DNA: TGTGCCACCCTGCGGTTGGGGGCTAGCACAGATACGCAGTATTTT; CDR3: CATLRLGASTDTQYF
D: -; size: medium-sized; J: TRBJ1-1; V: TRBV5-1; DNA: TGCGCCAGCAGTCATTCCTCACAGGGTTCCGAAGCTTTCTTT; CDR3: CASSHSSQGSEAFF
D: -; size: many; J: TRBJ1-1; V: TRBV6-5; DNA: TGTGCCAGCAGTTACTTGGGGACTGAAGCTTTCTTT; CDR3: CASSYLGTEAFF
D: -; size: many; J: TRBJ2-1; V: TRBV20-1; DNA: TGCAGTGCTAGATATGTAGCGATCAATGAGCAGTTCTTC; CDR3: CSARYVAINEQFF
D: TRBD2; size: -; J: TRBJ2-3; V: TRBV12-3/TRBV12-4; DNA: TGTGCCAGCAGTCTAGAGGGCCTAGCGGCAGATACGCAGTATTTT; CDR3: CASSLEGLAADTQYF
D: -; size: -; J: TRBJ2-6; V: TRBV3-1; DNA: TGTGCCAGCAGCCAGGGACCTGGGGCCAACGTCCTGACTTTC; CDR3: CASSQGPGANVLTF
D: TRBD2; size: many; J: TRBJ2-1; V: TRBV2; DNA: TGTGCCAGCACTCCCCGACTAGCGGGGGGTTTTGAGCAGTTCTTC; CDR3: CASTPRLAGGFEQFF
D: -; size: many; J: TRBJ2-3; V: TRBV6-5; DNA: TGTGCCAGCAGATTAGGTCTCGCGGCAGATACGCAGTATTTT; CDR3: CASRLGLAADTQYF
D: TRBD1; size: -; J: TRBJ2-2; V: TRBV4-2; DNA: TGTGCCAGCAGCGGGGACAGACAATTCGGGGAGCTGTTTTTT; CDR3: CASSGDRQFGELFF
D: -; size: few; J: TRBJ1-4; V: TRBV12-3/TRBV12-4; DNA: TGTGCCAGCAGTTTGGCAACTAATGAAAAACTGTTTTTT; CDR3: CASSLATNEKLFF
D: -; size: many; J: TRBJ1-6; V: TRBV7-6; DNA: TGTGCCAGCAGCTTAGGACAGCGAAATTCACCCCTCCACTTT; CDR3: CASSLGQRNSPLHF
D: TRBD2; size: -; J: TRBJ2-2; V: TRBV6-1; DNA: TGTGCCAGCAGGCCTAGCGGGGGGGTTTTCGGGGAGCTGTTTTTT; CDR3: CASRPSGGVFGELFF
D: TRBD1; size: -; J: TRBJ1-5; V: TRBV10-3; DNA: TGTGCCATCAGTGAGAAGGGACAGGACAATCAGCCCCAGCATTTT; CDR3: CAISEKGQDNQPQHF
D: TRBD1; size: many; J: TRBJ2-5; V: TRBV20-1; DNA: TGCAGTGCTGTGGACAGGGATGAGACCCAGTACTTC; CDR3: CSAVDRDETQYF
D: TRBD2; size: -; J: TRBJ2-1; V: TRBV5-6; DNA: TGTGCCAGCAGAATAGCGGGAGAATACAATGAGCAGTTCTTC; CDR3: CASRIAGEYNEQFF
D: TRBD1; size: few; J: TRBJ2-3; V: TRBV5-6; DNA: TGTGCCAGCAGCCATTTGGACAGGGAGATATGGGGCACACACACAGATACGCAGTATTTT; CDR3: CASSHLDREIWGTHTDTQYF
D: TRBD1; size: -; J: TRBJ1-1; V: TRBV5-1; DNA: TGCGCCAGCAGCCTTCCCGGACAGGGGGGCACTGAAGCTTTCTTT; CDR3: CASSLPGQGGTEAFF
D: TRBD1; size: -; J: TRBJ2-7; V: TRBV7-9; DNA: TGTGCCAGCAGCCAACTCGGGACAGGGGCCTACGAGCAGTACTTC; CDR3: CASSQLGTGAYEQYF
D: -; size: -; J: TRBJ2-1; V: TRBV24-1; DNA: TGTGCCACCAGTGATACAGGGAGCTCCTACAATGAGCAGTTCTTC; CDR3: CATSDTGSSYNEQFF
D: -; size: -; J: TRBJ1-5; V: TRBV5-1; DNA: TGCGCCAGCAGCCCGGGGGGCCTCCGCGATCAGCCCCAGCATTTT; CDR3: CASSPGGLRDQPQHF
D: -; size: many; J: TRBJ2-1; V: TRBV6-4; DNA: TGTGCCAGCAGTGACTCGAGGCGGGCTGAGCAGTTCTTC; CDR3: CASSDSRRAEQFF
D: TRBD2; size: few; J: TRBJ2-3; V: TRBV5-1; DNA: TGCGCCAGCAGCAGATTTAGCGGGTCTAGCACAGATACGCAGTATTTT; CDR3: CASSRFSGSSTDTQYF
D: -; size: many; J: TRBJ1-1; V: TRBV9; DNA: TGTGCCAGCAGCGTAGACCCAGCGAACACTGAAGCTTTCTTT; CDR3: CASSVDPANTEAFF
D: -; size: many; J: TRBJ1-2; V: TRBV9; DNA: TGTGCCAGCAGCGTAAACAGGGATAACTATGGCTACACCTTC; CDR3: CASSVNRDNYGYTF
D: TRBD2; size: -; J: TRBJ2-1; V: TRBV4-3; DNA: TGCGCCAGCAGCCAAGAGCCTAGCGGATCCTACAATGAGCAGTTCTTC; CDR3: CASSQEPSGSYNEQFF
D: -; size: -; J: TRBJ1-1; V: TRBV12-3/TRBV12-4; DNA: TGTGCCAACAGTAGATTGGGGGAGATAGGGGCTGAAGCTTTCTTT; CDR3: CANSRLGEIGAEAFF
D: -; size: -; J: TRBJ2-6; V: TRBV14; DNA: TGTGCCAGCAGCCATTTGGGGATCACCGTCCTGACTTTC; CDR3: CASSHLGITVLTF
D: -; size: -; J: TRBJ1-4; V: TRBV5-5; DNA: TGTGCCAGCAGCAACGATTCTGGGGAGCATGAAAAACTGTTTTTT; CDR3: CASSNDSGEHEKLFF
D: TRBD2; size: -; J: TRBJ2-3; V: TRBV18; DNA: TGTGCCAGCTCACTCACTAGCGGGGGGGCACCAGATACGCAGTATTTT; CDR3: CASSLTSGGAPDTQYF
D: -; size: many; J: TRBJ2-7; V: TRBV29-1; DNA: TGCAGCGTCCAGGAGGTTTCCTACGAGCAGTACTTC; CDR3: CSVQEVSYEQYF
D: -; size: few; J: TRBJ2-5; V: TRBV29-1; DNA: TGCAGCGTTGGCCAGAACCAAGAGACCCAGTACTTC; CDR3: CSVGQNQETQYF
D: TRBD2; size: many; J: TRBJ2-3; V: TRBV12-3/TRBV12-4; DNA: TGTGCCAGCACGATAACGGGGGGGTCTGCAGATACGCAGTATTTT; CDR3: CASTITGGSADTQYF
D: -; size: few; J: TRBJ1-1; V: TRBV4-1; DNA: TGCGCCAGCAGCCAAGCACAGCTTAGGGAAGCTTTCTTT; CDR3: CASSQAQLREAFF
D: TRBD1; size: few; J: TRBJ2-2; V: TRBV5-6; DNA: TGTGCCAGCAGCTTGGGAGACAGGGGGTCGAACACCGGGGAGCTGTTTTTT; CDR3: CASSLGDRGSNTGELFF
D: TRBD1; size: few; J: TRBJ2-7; V: TRBV29-1; DNA: TGCAGCGCCCGGCCCGGGACAGGTCCCTACGAGCAGTACTTC; CDR3: CSARPGTGPYEQYF
D: -; size: many; J: TRBJ2-2; V: TRBV9; DNA: TGTGCCAGCAGCGTAGAATCCAATCGGGCCCTATTCACCGGGGAGCTGTTTTTT; CDR3: CASSVESNRALFTGELFF
D: -; size: once; J: TRBJ2-1; V: TRBV6-2/TRBV6-3; DNA: TGTGCCAGCAGTTGGACCGGGACGGCTTACAATGAGCAGTTCTTC; CDR3: CASSWTGTAYNEQFF
D: TRBD1; size: many; J: TRBJ2-4; V: TRBV29-1; DNA: TGCAGCGCACTACAGGGGCAAAAAAACATTCAGTACTTC; CDR3: CSALQGQKNIQYF
D: -; size: few; J: TRBJ2-5; V: TRBV7-2; DNA: TGTGCCAGCAGCATAGCCAAGTCGGAGACCCAGTACTTC; CDR3: CASSIAKSETQYF
D: -; size: many; J: TRBJ2-1; V: TRBV10-3; DNA: TGTGCCATCAGTGAGGAGCGCGGCCGAAATGAGCAGTTCTTC; CDR3: CAISEERGRNEQFF
D: -; size: many; J: TRBJ2-5; V: TRBV27; DNA: TGTGCCAGCAGACCGATTGGAGGCGAGACCCAGTACTTC; CDR3: CASRPIGGETQYF
D: -; size: -; J: TRBJ2-1; V: TRBV7-8; DNA: TGTGCCAGCAGCCCCAATCCATCAAGCTACAATGAGCAGTTCTTC; CDR3: CASSPNPSSYNEQFF
D: TRBD2; size: many; J: TRBJ2-1; V: TRBV18; DNA: TGTGCCAGCTCACCAAGGCGGGAGGAATCCCACAATGAGCAGTTCTTC; CDR3: CASSPRREESHNEQFF
D: -; size: many; J: TRBJ2-7; V: TRBV12-3/TRBV12-4; DNA: TGTGCCAGCAGTATGCGGGACCCCCTTGAGGTCGAGCAGTACTTC; CDR3: CASSMRDPLEVEQYF
D: TRBD2; size: few; J: TRBJ2-1; V: TRBV6-5; DNA: TGTGCCAGCAGTTACAGACTAGCGGGAGGAGATGAGCAGTTCTTC; CDR3: CASSYRLAGGDEQFF
D: -; size: many; J: TRBJ2-1; V: TRBV20-1; DNA: TGCAGTGCCCTCTTTTTTTCGGGGGACTACAATGAGCAGTTCTTC; CDR3: CSALFFSGDYNEQFF
D: -; size: few; J: TRBJ1-1; V: TRBV5-1; DNA: TGCGCCAGCAGCTTGGTGGGCGCCGGGAACACTGAAGCTTTCTTT; CDR3: CASSLVGAGNTEAFF
D: -; size: many; J: TRBJ2-5; V: TRBV28; DNA: TGTGCCAGCAACCCGGGGTACCGGGGAGAGACCCAGTACTTC; CDR3: CASNPGYRGETQYF
D: -; size: few; J: TRBJ1-2; V: TRBV18; DNA: TGTGCCAGCTCACCACTAGGACTGCAGGCGGCGGGCTACACCTTC; CDR3: CASSPLGLQAAGYTF
D: -; size: few; J: TRBJ2-3; V: TRBV12-3/TRBV12-4; DNA: TGTGCCAGCAGCTATGGGGGAGTGTCTAGCACAGATACGCAGTATTTT; CDR3: CASSYGGVSSTDTQYF
D: -; size: -; J: TRBJ2-3; V: TRBV12-3/TRBV12-4; DNA: TGTGCCAGCAGTTTGATGGATACGCAGTATTTT; CDR3: CASSLMDTQYF
D: TRBD1; size: many; J: TRBJ2-2; V: TRBV5-1; DNA: TGCGCCAGCAGCATCGGGACAGGGATAGTAGAAGCCGGGGAGCTGTTTTTT; CDR3: CASSIGTGIVEAGELFF